The clone carrying this TCR beta chain was seen at least ten times. Its antigen is still unknown. This specimen belongs to a study of CD8+CD57+ T cells in acquired aplastic anemia. For the study at large: Roughly 3.2 ug was the average amount of DNA from sorted CD4+ and CD8+ cells. As sequenced from healthy donors, CD4+ cells averaged roughly 9.9 million reads.

Profiles of TCR beta VDJ and CDR3 were generated from a genomic DNA template. TCRdb re-called the reads with MiXCR, one entry per CDR3 protein. The table has about 190,000 distinct CDR3 sequences, approximately 49% seen once; the top ten hold about a sixth. Overall study findings and caveats: The same twenty-nine CD8+ CDR3 sequences occurred in patients and in controls. Patients and controls had CD8+ Simpson's diversity values that were not significantly distinct.

CDR1 is SQVTM, CDR2 ANQGSEA, per germline. Between the trimmed V and J ends, which lost 6 bases and 0 bases, there was a span of 15 bases. The CDR3 runs to 15 residues. The sequenced sample was sorted CD4+, CD8+, or CD8+CD57+ T cells (not recorded which) from PBMCs. This TCR was sampled from a human donor in good health, serving as a control. The rearrangement joins TRBV29-1 to TRBJ2-1, with D possibly being TRBD2 (6 bases). CDR3: CSVGRGGSSYNEQFF. As DNA, the CDR3 is TGCAGCGTAGGGCGGGGTGGAAGCTCCTACAATGAGCAGTTCTTC.